The table lists the clone carrying this TCR beta chain with a few counts. These data belong to a study of blood T cells in healthy people across ages. The CDR3 is 15 amino acids. Per the germline V gene, CDR1 is ENHRY and CDR2 is SYGVKD. A second PCR of about 6 to 11 cycles used a sample-barcoded 5' primer and a J-beta primer mix. Each TCR beta cDNA got a 12-nucleotide random molecular identifier. TCRdb re-called the 5' RACE reads through MiXCR, storing one row per CDR3 protein. The sample lists around 1,000,000 distinct CDR3 sequences; approximately 38% were seen once. This receptor was identified in a young man in good health. The sequenced sample consisted of blood. The chain combines TRBV10-3 with TRBJ2-7; 9 bases are shared with TRBD1. Near its end, the DNA agrees better with TRBJ2-5, so the J call may be wrong. CDR3 in amino acids: CAIRGQGIKEETQYF. CDR3 DNA sequence: TGTGCCATCAGGGGACAGGGCATTAAGGAAGAGACCCAGTACTTC.